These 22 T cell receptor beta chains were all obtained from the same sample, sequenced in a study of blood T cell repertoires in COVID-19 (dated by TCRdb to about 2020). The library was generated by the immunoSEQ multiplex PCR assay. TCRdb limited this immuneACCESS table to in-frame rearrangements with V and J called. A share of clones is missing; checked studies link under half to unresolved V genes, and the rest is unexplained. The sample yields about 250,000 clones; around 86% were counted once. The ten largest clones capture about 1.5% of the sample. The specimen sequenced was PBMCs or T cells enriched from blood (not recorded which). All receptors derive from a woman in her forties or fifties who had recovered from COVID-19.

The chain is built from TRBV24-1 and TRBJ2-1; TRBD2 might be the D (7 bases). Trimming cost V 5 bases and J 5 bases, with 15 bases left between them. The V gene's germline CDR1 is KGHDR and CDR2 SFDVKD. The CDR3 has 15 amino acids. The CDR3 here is CATSGGGAQHNEQFF. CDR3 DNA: TGTGCCACCAGTGGAGGGGGGGCGCAGCACAATGAGCAGTTCTTC.

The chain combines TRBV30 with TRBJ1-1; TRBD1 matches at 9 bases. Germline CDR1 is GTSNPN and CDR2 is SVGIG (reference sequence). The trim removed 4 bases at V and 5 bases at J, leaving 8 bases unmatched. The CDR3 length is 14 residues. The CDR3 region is CAWTKDRGGTEAFF. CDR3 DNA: TGTGCCTGGACCAAGGACAGGGGTGGGACTGAAGCTTTCTTT.

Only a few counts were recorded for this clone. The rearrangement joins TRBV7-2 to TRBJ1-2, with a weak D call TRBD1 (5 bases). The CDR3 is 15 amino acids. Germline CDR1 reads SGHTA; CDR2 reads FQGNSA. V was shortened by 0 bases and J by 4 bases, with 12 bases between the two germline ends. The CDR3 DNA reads TGTGCCAGCAGCTTAGCGCCAGGGCTTGGCTATGGCTACACCTTC. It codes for CASSLAPGLGYGYTF.

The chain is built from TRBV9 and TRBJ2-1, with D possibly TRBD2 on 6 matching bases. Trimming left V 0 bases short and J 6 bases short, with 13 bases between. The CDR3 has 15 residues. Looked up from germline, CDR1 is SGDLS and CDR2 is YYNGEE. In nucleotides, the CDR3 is TGTGCCAGCAGCGTAGCGCGGGGCGGCCTCAATGAGCAGTTCTTC. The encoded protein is CASSVARGGLNEQFF.

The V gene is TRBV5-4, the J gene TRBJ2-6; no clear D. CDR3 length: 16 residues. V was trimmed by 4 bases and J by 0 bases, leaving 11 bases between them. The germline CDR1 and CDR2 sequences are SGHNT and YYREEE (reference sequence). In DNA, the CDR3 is TGTGCCAGCAGCAAGGAGACCTACTCTGGGGCCAACGTCCTGACTTTC. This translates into CASSKETYSGANVLTF.

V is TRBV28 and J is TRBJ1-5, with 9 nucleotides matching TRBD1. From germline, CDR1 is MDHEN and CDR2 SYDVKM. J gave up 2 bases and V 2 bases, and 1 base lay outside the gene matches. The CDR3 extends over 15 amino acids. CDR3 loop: CASSLRTGGNQPQHF. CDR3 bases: TGTGCCAGCAGTTTAAGGACAGGGGGCAATCAGCCCCAGCATTTT.

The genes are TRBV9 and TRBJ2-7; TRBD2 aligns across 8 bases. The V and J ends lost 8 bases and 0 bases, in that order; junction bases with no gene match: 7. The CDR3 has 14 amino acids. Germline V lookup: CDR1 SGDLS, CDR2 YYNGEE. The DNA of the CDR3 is TGTGCCAGTGAGCTAGCGGGCTCCTCCTACGAGCAGTACTTC. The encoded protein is CASELAGSSYEQYF.

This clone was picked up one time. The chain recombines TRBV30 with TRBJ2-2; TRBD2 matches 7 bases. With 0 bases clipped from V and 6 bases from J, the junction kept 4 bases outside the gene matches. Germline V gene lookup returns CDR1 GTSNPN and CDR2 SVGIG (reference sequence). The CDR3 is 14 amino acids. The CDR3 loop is CAWSVMGGAGELFF. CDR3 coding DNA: TGTGCCTGGAGTGTAATGGGAGGGGCCGGGGAGCTGTTTTTT.

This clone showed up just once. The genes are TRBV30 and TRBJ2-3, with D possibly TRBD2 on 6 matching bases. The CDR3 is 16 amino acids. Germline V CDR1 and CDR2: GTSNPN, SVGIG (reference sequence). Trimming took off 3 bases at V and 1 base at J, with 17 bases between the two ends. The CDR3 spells CAWRGGSGRGTDTQYF. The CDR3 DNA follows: TGTGCCTGGAGGGGGGGATCCGGAAGGGGCACAGATACGCAGTATTTT.

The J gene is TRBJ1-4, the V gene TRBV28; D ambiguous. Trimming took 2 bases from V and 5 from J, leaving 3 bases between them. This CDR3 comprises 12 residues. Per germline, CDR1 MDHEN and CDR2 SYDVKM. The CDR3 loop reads CASSLQNEKLFF. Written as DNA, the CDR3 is TGTGCCAGCAGTTTACAAAATGAAAAACTGTTTTTT.

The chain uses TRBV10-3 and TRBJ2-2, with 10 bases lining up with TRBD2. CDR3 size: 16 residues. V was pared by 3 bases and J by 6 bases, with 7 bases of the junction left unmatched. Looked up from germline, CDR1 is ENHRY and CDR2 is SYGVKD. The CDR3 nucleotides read TGTGCCATCAGTGACTCTAGCGGGAGATACGCCGGGGAGCTGTTTTTT. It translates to CAISDSSGRYAGELFF.

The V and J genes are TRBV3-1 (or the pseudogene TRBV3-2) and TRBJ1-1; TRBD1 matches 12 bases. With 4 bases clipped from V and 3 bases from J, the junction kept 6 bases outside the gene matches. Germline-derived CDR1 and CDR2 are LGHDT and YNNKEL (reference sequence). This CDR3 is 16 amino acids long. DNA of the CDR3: TGTGCCAGCAGCCTCCGGGACAGGGGGCGATACACTGAAGCTTTCTTT. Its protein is CASSLRDRGRYTEAFF.

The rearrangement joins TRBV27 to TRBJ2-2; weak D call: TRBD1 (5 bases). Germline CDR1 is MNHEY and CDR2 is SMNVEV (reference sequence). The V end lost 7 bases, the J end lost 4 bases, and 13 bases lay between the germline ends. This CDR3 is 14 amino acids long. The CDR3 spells CASNYRGSTGELFF. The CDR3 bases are TGTGCCAGCAATTATAGGGGTTCCACCGGGGAGCTGTTTTTT.

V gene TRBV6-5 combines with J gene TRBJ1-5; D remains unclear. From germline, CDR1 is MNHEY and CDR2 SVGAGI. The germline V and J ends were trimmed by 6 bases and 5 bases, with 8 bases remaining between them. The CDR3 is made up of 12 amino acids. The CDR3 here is CASRVTDQPQHF. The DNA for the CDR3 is TGTGCCAGCAGGGTCACAGATCAGCCCCAGCATTTT.

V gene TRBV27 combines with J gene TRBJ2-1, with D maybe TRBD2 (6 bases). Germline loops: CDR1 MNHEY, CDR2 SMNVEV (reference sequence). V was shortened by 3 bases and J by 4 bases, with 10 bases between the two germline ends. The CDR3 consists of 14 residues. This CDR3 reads CASSLTGEYNEQFF. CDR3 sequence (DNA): TGTGCCAGCAGTTTGACGGGAGAGTACAATGAGCAGTTCTTC.

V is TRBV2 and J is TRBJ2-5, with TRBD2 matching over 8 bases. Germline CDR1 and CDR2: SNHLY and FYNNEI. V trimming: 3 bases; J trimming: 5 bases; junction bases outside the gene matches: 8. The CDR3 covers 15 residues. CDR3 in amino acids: CASSEGLVNAETQYF. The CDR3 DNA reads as TGTGCCAGCAGTGAGGGACTAGTTAACGCCGAGACCCAGTACTTC.

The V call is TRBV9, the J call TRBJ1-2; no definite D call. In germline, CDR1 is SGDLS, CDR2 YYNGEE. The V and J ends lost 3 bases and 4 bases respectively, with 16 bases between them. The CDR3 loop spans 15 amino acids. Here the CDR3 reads CASSAGGPNPYGYTF. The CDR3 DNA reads TGTGCCAGCAGCGCCGGAGGACCGAACCCCTATGGCTACACCTTC.

CDR3 loop: CASSPGTSGSLGGTQYF. In DNA, the CDR3 is TGTGCCAGCTCACCTGGGACTAGCGGGAGTCTTGGCGGGACCCAGTACTTC. The chain joins TRBV18 to TRBJ2-5; TRBD2 agrees at 14 bases. V gave up 3 bases and J gave up 7 bases; unmatched junction bases: 10. Germline CDR1 and CDR2: KGHSH and LQKENI. The CDR3 is 17 residues long.

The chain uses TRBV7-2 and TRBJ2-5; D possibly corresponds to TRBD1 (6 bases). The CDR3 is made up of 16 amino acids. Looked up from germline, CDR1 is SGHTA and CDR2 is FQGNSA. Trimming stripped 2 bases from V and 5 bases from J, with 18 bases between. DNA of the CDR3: TGTGCCAGCAGCTTAAATGCGTTTGGGGGCTGGGAGACCCAGTACTTC. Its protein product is CASSLNAFGGWETQYF.

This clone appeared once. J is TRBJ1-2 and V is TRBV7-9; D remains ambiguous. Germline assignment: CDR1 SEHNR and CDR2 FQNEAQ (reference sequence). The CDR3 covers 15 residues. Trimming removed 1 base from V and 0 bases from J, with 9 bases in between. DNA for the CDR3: TGTGCCAGCAGCTTAGGAGGGCTCCCTAACTATGGCTACACCTTC. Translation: CASSLGGLPNYGYTF. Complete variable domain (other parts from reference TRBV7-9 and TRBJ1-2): DTGVSQNPRHKITKRGQNVTFRCDPISEHNRLYWYRQTLGQGPEFLTYFQNEAQLEKSRLLSDRFSAERPKGSFSTLEIQRTEQGDSAMYLCASSLGGLPNYGYTFGSGTRLTVV.

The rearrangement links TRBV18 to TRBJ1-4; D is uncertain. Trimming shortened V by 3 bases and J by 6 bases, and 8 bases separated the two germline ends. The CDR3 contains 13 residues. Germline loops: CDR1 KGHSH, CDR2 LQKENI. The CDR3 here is CASSPGGHEKLFF. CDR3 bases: TGTGCCAGCTCACCGGGAGGCCATGAAAAACTGTTTTTT.

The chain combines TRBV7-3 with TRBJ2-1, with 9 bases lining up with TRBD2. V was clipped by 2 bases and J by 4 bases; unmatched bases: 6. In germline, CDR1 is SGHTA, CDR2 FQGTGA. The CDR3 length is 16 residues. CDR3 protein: CASSLGSSGTYNEQFF. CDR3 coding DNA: TGTGCCAGCAGCTTAGGGTCTAGCGGGACTTACAATGAGCAGTTCTTC.